Below, 15 T cell receptor beta chains from the same sample are listed, as sequenced in a study of blood T cell repertoires in COVID-19. Data came from immunoSEQ multiplex PCR; TCRdb stores just in-frame clones and leaves some out. This table has 90,000 to 150,000 clones, 75% to 90% appearing once. The specimen sequenced was peripheral blood. The receptor source for this set is a man in his 70s with active or convalescent COVID-19.

This chain connects TRBV28 to TRBJ2-2; tentative D call: TRBD2 (6 bases). Deletions cut 5 bases from V and 5 bases from J, with 12 bases between. Germline values: CDR1 MDHEN, CDR2 SYDVKM. The CDR3 loop spans 14 amino acids. The CDR3 bases are TGTGCCAGCAGTCGGGGCGGGGAAACCGGGGAGCTGTTTTTT. It codes for CASSRGGETGELFF. Full variable domain (remainder filled in from reference TRBV28 and TRBJ2-2): DVKVTQSSRYLVKRTGEKVFLECVQDMDHENMFWYRQDPGLGLRLIYFSYDVKMKEKGDIPEGYSVSREKKERFSLILESASTNQTSMYLCASSRGGETGELFFGEGSRLTVL.

The chain has TRBV19 and TRBJ2-1; TRBD1 is a possible D gene (6 bases). Per germline, CDR1 LNHDA and CDR2 SQIVND (reference sequence). There are 17 residues in the CDR3. This chain's CDR3 is CATRTGLTLDGYNEQFF. The DNA of the CDR3 is TGTGCAACCCGAACAGGGCTGACATTGGATGGTTACAATGAGCAGTTCTTC. The full variable domain, rest sourced from reference TRBV19 and TRBJ2-1, is DGGITQSPKYLFRKEGQNVTLSCEQNLNHDAMYWYRQDPGQGLRLIYYSQIVNDFQKGDIAEGYSVSREKKESFPLTVTSAQKNPTAFYLCATRTGLTLDGYNEQFFGPGTRLTVL.

The chain has TRBV2 and TRBJ2-7; 10 bases are a match to TRBD1. Germline loops: CDR1 SNHLY, CDR2 FYNNEI. V shed 6 bases and J 3 bases; nucleotides not matched to a gene: 5. The CDR3 is 14 residues long. CDR3 amino acids: CASRPGQGIYEQYF. The CDR3 bases are TGTGCCAGCAGACCGGGACAGGGGATCTACGAGCAGTACTTC.

This clone was observed once. The chain recombines TRBV4-1 with TRBJ2-1; 14 bases align to TRBD2. Trimming removed 5 bases from V and 6 bases from J; junction bases left unmatched: 6. The CDR3 runs to 16 residues. Germline V CDR1 and CDR2: MGHRA, YSYEKL. The CDR3 region is CASSSGLAGGRNEQFF. CDR3 nucleotides: TGCGCCAGCAGCTCCGGACTAGCGGGAGGTCGCAATGAGCAGTTCTTC.

The chain is built from TRBV28 and TRBJ2-3; possibly TRBD2 for D (6 bases). The V end was cut by 2 bases, the J end by 2 bases, with 14 bases between. Germline CDR1 and CDR2: MDHEN and SYDVKM. The CDR3 loop spans 16 amino acids. CDR3 DNA sequence: TGTGCCAGCAGTTTAAGGGTAGCGGCCTACACAGATACGCAGTATTTT. Protein product: CASSLRVAAYTDTQYF.

The rearrangement links TRBV28 to TRBJ2-7, with 10 bases aligning to TRBD1. CDR1 and CDR2 (germline): MDHEN, SYDVKM. This CDR3 has 13 residues. The ends lost 6 bases at V and 6 bases at J; junction bases unmatched: 5. For the CDR3, the DNA is TGTGCCAGCAGCCCAGGACAGGGGGGCGAGCAGTACTTC. Translating it yields CASSPGQGGEQYF.

The table lists this clone with a few counts. The rearrangement joins TRBV29-1 to TRBJ1-2; 9 bases align to TRBD1. Looked up from germline, CDR1 is SQVTM and CDR2 is ANQGSEA. The V gene end was trimmed by 5 bases and the J gene end by 3 bases; junction bases not matched to a gene: 4. This CDR3 has 13 amino acids. CDR3 sequence: CSVPGQGYYGYTF. Written as DNA, the CDR3 is TGCAGCGTTCCGGGACAGGGCTACTATGGCTACACCTTC.

The table lists this clone with a count of one. J is TRBJ2-7 and V is TRBV27, with D maybe TRBD1 (5 bases). V was cut by 3 bases and J by 0 bases, with 15 bases left in between. The CDR3 loop spans 16 amino acids. Germline CDR1 reads MNHEY; CDR2 reads SMNVEV (reference sequence). The CDR3 DNA sequence: TGTGCCAGCAGTTTGAGACAGTCCCTAAGCTCCTACGAGCAGTACTTC. Translated, it gives CASSLRQSLSSYEQYF.

The chain couples TRBV5-1 to TRBJ2-3; a weak D match, TRBD2 (5 bases). Deletions cut 3 bases from V and 4 bases from J, with 9 bases between. This CDR3 region has 13 residues. The V gene's germline CDR1 is SGHRS and CDR2 YFSETQ. The CDR3 DNA follows: TGCGCCAGCAGCTCCACGCGGGCAGATACGCAGTATTTT. Translation: CASSSTRADTQYF. Supplemented by reference TRBV5-1 and TRBJ2-3, the full variable domain reads KAGVTQTPRYLIKTRGQQVTLSCSPISGHRSVSWYQQTPGQGLQFLFEYFSETQRNKGNFPGRFSGRQFSNSRSEMNVSTLELGDSALYLCASSSTRADTQYFGPGTRLTVL.

The chain joins TRBV4-1 to TRBJ2-2; tentative D call: TRBD1 (6 bases). There are 17 residues in the CDR3. The V and J ends lost 1 base and 3 bases respectively, with 15 bases between them. CDR1 and CDR2 (germline): MGHRA, YSYEKL. Written as DNA, the CDR3 is TGCGCCAGCAGCCAAGGTGGGATCAGGGGCCACACCGGGGAGCTGTTTTTT. Translated, it gives CASSQGGIRGHTGELFF.

The gene calls are TRBV7-2 and TRBJ1-2; a possible D gene is TRBD1 (5 bases). V was pared by 0 bases and J by 5 bases, with 13 bases between. Germline V gene lookup returns CDR1 SGHTA and CDR2 FQGNSA. This CDR3 is built from 15 residues. The chain's CDR3 is CASSLAGALEYGYTF. The CDR3 DNA reads as TGTGCCAGCAGCTTAGCAGGGGCTCTAGAGTATGGCTACACCTTC.

The V and J genes are TRBV10-2 and TRBJ2-5, with unresolved D. Germline V gene sequence: CDR1 WSHSY, CDR2 SAAADI. This CDR3 contains 12 residues. With 6 bases removed from V and 4 bases from J, the gap between germline ends came to 9 bases. In DNA, the CDR3 is TGCGCCAGCAGGAGACACGGAGAGACCCAGTACTTC. It is translated as CASRRHGETQYF.

The genes are TRBV7-9 and TRBJ2-3; TRBD1 aligns across 7 bases. Germline-derived CDR1 and CDR2 are SEHNR and FQNEAQ (reference sequence). The CDR3 loop spans 15 amino acids. V lost 5 bases, J lost 4 bases, and 9 bases stayed unmatched. CDR3 sequence reads: CASSRAGRGSDTQYF. The DNA for the CDR3 is TGTGCCAGCAGCCGGGCCGGCAGGGGGTCAGATACGCAGTATTTT.

The rearrangement uses TRBV5-1 and TRBJ1-1, with 9 bases lining up with TRBD1. This CDR3 region has 16 residues. CDR1 is SGHRS, CDR2 YFSETQ, per germline. Trimming removed 1 base from V and 11 bases from J; junction bases left unmatched: 15. DNA for the CDR3: TGCGCCAGCAGCTTGACCCCGGGACAGGGAGGGTATCCGGCTTTCTTT. Translation: CASSLTPGQGGYPAFF. Full variable domain (remainder filled in from reference TRBV5-1 and TRBJ1-1): KAGVTQTPRYLIKTRGQQVTLSCSPISGHRSVSWYQQTPGQGLQFLFEYFSETQRNKGNFPGRFSGRQFSNSRSEMNVSTLELGDSALYLCASSLTPGQGGYPAFFGQGTRLTVV.

The chain carries TRBV27 and TRBJ2-2; no reliable D call. The CDR3 is made up of 14 amino acids. Per the germline V gene, CDR1 is MNHEY and CDR2 is SMNVEV (reference sequence). V was trimmed by 3 bases and J by 1 base, leaving 6 bases between them. CDR3 sequence (DNA): TGTGCCAGCAGTTTCAAAAAGAACACCGGGGAGCTGTTTTTT. As protein: CASSFKKNTGELFF.